A single sample is the source of the 24 T cell receptor beta chains below, sequenced in a study of T cells in Graves' hyperthyroidism and ophthalmopathy. From RNA transcripts, TCR beta CDR3 regions were amplified. TCR CDR3 regions were first amplified by RT-PCR with HTBI primers. Each CDR3 protein gets one entry after TCRdb re-called the multiplex PCR reads with MiXCR. The sample records 600,000 to 900,000 distinct CDR3 sequences, less than 20% being singletons. Sequencing input: blood. These TCRs come from a man aged 18 to 29 with Graves' hyperthyroidism.

Worth noting for this clonotype: Sequence at one end of the junction differs from germline and may be a read error. This chain links TRBV30 with TRBJ1-1; D remains ambiguous. Germline loops: CDR1 GTSNPN, CDR2 SVGIG (reference sequence). This CDR3 spans 12 amino acids. CDR3: CAWSVRRSRALF. As DNA, the CDR3 is TGTGCCTGGAGTGTACGCAGGTCTCGGGCGCTCTTT.

This clonotype has just a few counts. The chain recombines TRBV12-3 or TRBV12-4 with TRBJ1-2; TRBD1 might be the D (5 bases). The CDR3 is made up of 16 amino acids. Trimming stripped 1 base from V and 0 bases from J, with 12 bases between. The CDR3 nucleotides are TGTGCCAGCAGTTTAGGGGACCGGCCTCCTAACTATGGCTACACCTTC. It is translated as CASSLGDRPPNYGYTF.

This clonotype was detected ten times or more. The gene calls are TRBV28 and TRBJ2-1; no definite D call. V lost 8 bases, J lost 7 bases, and 12 bases lay in between. There are 12 residues in the CDR3. Germline V gene sequence: CDR1 MDHEN, CDR2 SYDVKM. The CDR3 coding sequence is TGTGCCAGCCTTGGACCCTGGAATGAGCAGTTCTTC. Translating it yields CASLGPWNEQFF.

This clonotype was picked up many times. This chain uses TRBV11-3 with TRBJ2-1; D perhaps matches TRBD1 (5 bases). The CDR3 is 16 amino acids. V lost 1 base and J 5 bases, leaving 15 bases between the germline ends. Germline V lookup: CDR1 SGHNT, CDR2 YENEEA. CDR3: CASSLVSGRGNNEQFF. As DNA, the CDR3 is TGTGCCAGCAGCTTAGTGTCAGGGCGTGGCAACAATGAGCAGTTCTTC.

This clonotype has a count of ten or more. V usage is TRBV28 and J usage is TRBJ1-4; D unclear. The CDR3 spans 14 residues. The germline CDR1 and CDR2 sequences are MDHEN and SYDVKM. V was shortened by 7 bases and J by 1 base, with 10 bases between the two germline ends. In DNA, the CDR3 is TGTGCCAGCATCAACAGAGGAACTAATGAAAAACTGTTTTTT. This gives the protein CASINRGTNEKLFF.

The V gene is TRBV5-1, the J gene TRBJ2-5, with TRBD2 identical over 16 bases. The CDR3 is made up of 17 amino acids. The germline gives CDR1 SGHRS, CDR2 YFSETQ. The J segment lost 4 bases and the V segment lost 2 bases, leaving 5 bases of the junction unmatched. The CDR3 DNA is TGCGCCAGCAGCTTAGGGACTAGCGGGAGGGCCACAGAGACCCAGTACTTC. Amino acid sequence: CASSLGTSGRATETQYF.

The rearrangement joins TRBV29-1 to TRBJ2-1, with unresolved D. The CDR3 has 10 residues. Trimming pared 3 bases from V and 5 bases from J, leaving 2 bases between. The germline V gene has CDR1 SQVTM and CDR2 ANQGSEA. The DNA for the CDR3 is TGCAGCGTTGAGGACAATGAGCAGTTCTTC. Its translation is CSVEDNEQFF.

This clonotype was recorded many times. The J gene is TRBJ2-2, the V gene TRBV7-9; D is undetermined. Trimming left V 5 bases short and J 4 bases short, with 14 bases between. The CDR3 extends over 15 amino acids. Germline V gene sequence: CDR1 SEHNR, CDR2 FQNEAQ (reference sequence). This CDR3 reads CASSAPRVSTGELFF. CDR3 nucleotide sequence: TGTGCCAGCAGCGCACCTAGAGTCTCCACCGGGGAGCTGTTTTTT.

In DNA, the CDR3 is TGTGCTAGCCAAATTCGGACAGGGGGAGAGACCCAGTACTTC. Residues: CASQIRTGGETQYF. The V gene is TRBV7-7, the J gene TRBJ2-5; TRBD1 matches 10 bases. The CDR3 runs 14 residues. Germline assignment: CDR1 SSHAT and CDR2 FNYEAQ (reference sequence).

This clonotype was detected many times. CDR3 coding DNA: TGTGCCAGCAGCTTAAAGTTCCTCAGGCCGGGGGGCTACACCTTC. Translated, it gives CASSLKFLRPGGYTF. The chain has TRBV7-3 and TRBJ1-2; D gene uncertain. The CDR3 loop spans 15 amino acids. The germline V gene has CDR1 SGHTA and CDR2 FQGTGA. The V and J ends lost 1 base and 8 bases respectively, with 17 bases between them.

This clonotype was detected only a few times. The rearrangement links TRBV28 to TRBJ1-4, with a possible D match to TRBD1 (5 bases). In germline, CDR1 is MDHEN, CDR2 SYDVKM. The V end was cut by 4 bases, the J end by 4 bases, with 10 bases between. This CDR3 has 14 amino acids. CDR3 sequence (DNA): TGTGCCAGCAGTTACCGACAGATTAATGAAAAACTGTTTTTT. It codes for CASSYRQINEKLFF.

The sample holds a few counts of this clonotype. The genes are TRBV9 and TRBJ2-7, with D maybe TRBD2 (6 bases). Trimming pared 1 base from V and 6 bases from J, leaving 11 bases between. CDR1 and CDR2 (germline): SGDLS, YYNGEE. This CDR3 contains 13 residues. The CDR3 region is CASSVSGQAEQYF. The CDR3 nucleotides read TGTGCCAGCAGCGTAAGCGGGCAGGCCGAGCAGTACTTC.

This clonotype was detected ten times or more. This chain uses TRBV6-6 with TRBJ2-7; TRBD1 might be the D (6 bases). The CDR3 has 16 amino acids. CDR1 is MNHNY and CDR2 is SVGAGI in the germline V gene (reference sequence). The ends were cut back, 2 bases at V and 2 bases at J, with 16 bases in the middle. The CDR3 DNA is TGTGCCAGCAGTTACGGGGGCCCCAACGATGCCTACGAGCAGTACTTC. Protein product: CASSYGGPNDAYEQYF.

The CDR3 loop is CASSFSARGDTEAFF. In nucleotides, the CDR3 is TGTGCCAGCAGTTTCTCTGCACGGGGGGACACTGAAGCTTTCTTT. This chain connects TRBV27 to TRBJ1-1, with D possibly TRBD1 on 5 matching bases. Germline assignment: CDR1 MNHEY and CDR2 SMNVEV (reference sequence). CDR3 length equals 15 residues. Trimming stripped 3 bases from V and 3 bases from J, with 14 bases between.

This clonotype was picked up many times. The gene calls are TRBV12-3 or TRBV12-4 and TRBJ2-7; D might be TRBD2 (7 bases). This CDR3 has 15 amino acids. V was clipped by 6 bases and J by 1 base, with 16 bases between them. The CDR3 DNA reads TGTGCCAGCAGGCTAAGGGGGGAGGGATCCTACGAGCAGTACTTC. It yields the protein CASRLRGEGSYEQYF.

The V call is TRBV7-6, the J call TRBJ1-2; 9 nucleotides agree with TRBD1. V lost 0 bases to trimming and J lost 6 bases; unmatched junction nucleotides: 5. The CDR3 is 15 amino acids. Germline CDR1 is SGHVS and CDR2 is FNYEAQ. The CDR3 DNA follows: TGTGCCAGCAGCTTAGCACAGGGGGCGCCGGATGGCTACACCTTC. Translating it yields CASSLAQGAPDGYTF.

V is TRBV19 and J is TRBJ1-5; the D gene is possibly TRBD1 (6 bases). Per germline, CDR1 LNHDA and CDR2 SQIVND (reference sequence). With 1 base removed from V and 9 bases from J, the gap between germline ends came to 16 bases. The CDR3 is 15 amino acids. CDR3 sequence: CASSIGSQGILPQHF. CDR3 in DNA: TGTGCCAGTAGTATAGGGTCACAGGGTATCTTGCCCCAGCATTTT.

This clonotype was observed a handful of times. The chain recombines TRBV20-1 with TRBJ2-7, with D perhaps matching TRBD1 (5 bases). Germline values: CDR1 DFQATT, CDR2 SNEGSKA (reference sequence). The CDR3 is 15 residues long. The V end was cut by 1 base, the J end by 3 bases, with 16 bases between. CDR3 sequence: CSARGFGHPVYEQYF. The CDR3 DNA reads as TGCAGTGCTAGAGGTTTCGGACACCCGGTCTACGAGCAGTACTTC.

This clonotype was detected many times. V gene TRBV20-1 combines with J gene TRBJ2-3, with D perhaps TRBD1 (6 bases). CDR1 and CDR2 (germline): DFQATT, SNEGSKA (reference sequence). The CDR3 consists of 14 residues. V was cut by 5 bases and J by 5 bases, with 17 bases left in between. CDR3 sequence reads: CSAVSQGLGDTQYF. The CDR3, as DNA: TGCAGTGCTGTCTCGCAGGGGTTGGGAGATACGCAGTATTTT.

Ten or more counts support this clonotype. V is TRBV11-2 and J is TRBJ2-5; the match to TRBD1 covers 7 bases. Germline V lookup: CDR1 SGHAT, CDR2 FQNNGV. V lost 3 bases to trimming and J lost 3 bases; unmatched junction nucleotides: 4. The CDR3 runs 14 residues. CDR3 region: CASSFNRGKETQYF. As DNA, the CDR3 is TGTGCCAGCAGCTTTAACAGGGGAAAAGAGACCCAGTACTTC.

This clonotype was picked up many times. V usage is TRBV6-1 and J usage is TRBJ1-2, with D tentatively TRBD1 (6 bases). Per the germline V gene, CDR1 is MNHNS and CDR2 is SASEGT. The CDR3 runs 14 residues. The V gene lost 6 bases and the J gene lost 8 bases, with 19 bases spanning the gap. CDR3: CASRRLGGEDGYTF. The CDR3 bases are TGTGCCAGCAGGAGATTAGGGGGGGAGGACGGCTACACCTTC.

For this clonotype: A much larger clone differs by one base, so this may be a read error. The V and J genes are TRBV12-3 or TRBV12-4 and TRBJ2-2; 7 bases fit TRBD2. This CDR3 is built from 15 residues. The CDR3: CASSLPTAYSGEPFF. The CDR3 DNA follows: TGTGCCAGCAGCCTCCCAACGGCCTACAGCGGGGAGCCGTTTTTT.

This clonotype was seen more than once but under ten times. The chain links TRBV27 to TRBJ2-2, with TRBD2 as a possible D gene (6 bases). CDR1 MNHEY and CDR2 SMNVEV come from the germline V gene (reference sequence). The V gene lost 6 bases and the J gene lost 7 bases, with 15 bases spanning the gap. The CDR3 contains 14 residues. CDR3 sequence (DNA): TGTGCCAGCAGCCGGAGGGCCGAGATCGGGGAGCTGTTTTTT. Encoded protein: CASSRRAEIGELFF.

This clonotype was counted only a few times. CDR3: CSVDGGHYNEQFF. As DNA, the CDR3 is TGCAGCGTTGACGGGGGACACTACAATGAGCAGTTCTTC. This sequence joins TRBV29-1 and TRBJ2-1; D possibly uses TRBD1 or TRBD2 (6 bases each). Between the trimmed V and J ends, which lost 3 bases and 3 bases, there was a span of 9 bases. This CDR3 has 13 residues. Per the germline V gene, CDR1 is SQVTM and CDR2 is ANQGSEA.